One and the same sample provided the 24 T cell receptor beta chains below, sequenced in a study of cytomegalovirus exposure and HLA in healthy donors. Use of 60 Vbeta and 13 Jbeta primers characterized the PCR. Assay: immunoSEQ multiplex PCR; the TCRdb copy retains only in-frame clones and omits some. The table shows around 150,000 clones, with roughly 79% occurring only once. Sequenced input: PBMCs. Receptors originate from a man aged 50 to 59 in good health and CMV-seropositive.

The CDR3 is CASRADGSYEQYF. The CDR3 coding sequence is TGTGCCAGCAGAGCGGACGGCTCCTACGAGCAGTACTTC. The chain links TRBV28 to TRBJ2-7; tentative D call: TRBD2 (5 bases). The V end lost 6 bases, the J end lost 0 bases, and 9 bases lay between the germline ends. Germline V gives CDR1 MDHEN, CDR2 SYDVKM. This CDR3 has 13 amino acids.

V and J are TRBV28 and TRBJ2-3, with a possible D match to TRBD1 (5 bases). V lost 3 bases to trimming and J lost 1 base, with 8 bases between them. Looked up from germline, CDR1 is MDHEN and CDR2 is SYDVKM. This CDR3 comprises 14 residues. The chain's CDR3 is CASSLDTRTDTQYF. CDR3 in DNA: TGTGCCAGCAGTTTGGACACACGCACAGATACGCAGTATTTT.

V gene TRBV5-4 combines with J gene TRBJ1-1; the match to TRBD1 covers 9 bases. CDR1 and CDR2 from the germline V gene are SGHNT and YYREEE (reference sequence). This CDR3 comprises 14 residues. With 0 bases clipped from V and 5 bases from J, the junction kept 2 bases outside the gene matches. The CDR3 DNA follows: TGTGCCAGCAGCTTGGGACAGGGGGGGACTGAAGCTTTCTTT. The encoded protein is CASSLGQGGTEAFF.

The chain links TRBV7-8 to TRBJ2-3; a weak D match, TRBD2 (6 bases). Trimming pared 5 bases from V and 4 bases from J, leaving 19 bases between. Germline V gene sequence: CDR1 SGHVS, CDR2 FQNEAQ. The CDR3 totals 16 residues. The CDR3 coding sequence is TGTGCCAGCAGCCCCCTCAGGGACTCTCTCGCAGATACGCAGTATTTT. It translates to CASSPLRDSLADTQYF.

The J gene is TRBJ2-2, the V gene TRBV5-4; tentative D call: TRBD1 (6 bases). Germline lookup yields CDR1 SGHNT and CDR2 YYREEE (reference sequence). The V and J ends lost 3 bases and 1 base respectively, with 10 bases between them. This CDR3 spans 15 amino acids. CDR3 bases: TGTGCCAGCAGCTCCGGGACAAGGAACACCGGGGAGCTGTTTTTT. This codes for CASSSGTRNTGELFF.

This chain links TRBV6-5 with TRBJ2-5; 8 bases map to TRBD1. Germline lookup yields CDR1 MNHEY and CDR2 SVGAGI. The CDR3 consists of 12 residues. The CDR3 protein is CATGDLQETQYF. The CDR3 region has the DNA TGTGCGACAGGGGACCTTCAAGAGACCCAGTACTTC.

This clone was detected once. V usage is TRBV25-1 and J usage is TRBJ2-5, with D tentatively TRBD1 (6 bases). The CDR3 sequence is 14 residues long. Germline V gene sequence: CDR1 MGHDK, CDR2 SYGVNS. V was pared by 6 bases and J by 4 bases, with 15 bases between. CDR3 in DNA: TGTGCCAGCAGCCCGTGGGGGCAGAGAGAGACCCAGTACTTC. As protein: CASSPWGQRETQYF.

This clone was seen just once. The J gene is TRBJ2-5, the V gene TRBV2, with a weak D call TRBD2 (7 bases). The germline V gene has CDR1 SNHLY and CDR2 FYNNEI. This CDR3 has 15 residues. The V gene lost 4 bases and the J gene lost 2 bases, with 14 bases spanning the gap. CDR3 in amino acids: CASSGGGGPQETQYF. The CDR3 nucleotides read TGTGCCAGCAGTGGAGGGGGGGGCCCACAAGAGACCCAGTACTTC.

The J gene is TRBJ2-7, the V gene TRBV19, with D perhaps matching TRBD2 (5 bases). Germline lookup yields CDR1 LNHDA and CDR2 SQIVND (reference sequence). The CDR3 extends over 14 amino acids. V lost 8 bases and J 1 base, leaving 15 bases between the germline ends. The CDR3 protein is CASGRGRGSYEQYF. The CDR3 coding sequence is TGTGCCAGTGGACGGGGAAGAGGGTCCTACGAGCAGTACTTC. Complete variable domain (other parts from reference TRBV19 and TRBJ2-7): DGGITQSPKYLFRKEGQNVTLSCEQNLNHDAMYWYRQDPGQGLRLIYYSQIVNDFQKGDIAEGYSVSREKKESFPLTVTSAQKNPTAFYLCASGRGRGSYEQYFGPGTRLTVT.

This chain links TRBV4-2 with TRBJ2-1; a weak D match, TRBD1 (6 bases). This CDR3 region has 15 residues. Trimming removed 1 base from V and 5 bases from J, with 12 bases in between. Looked up from germline, CDR1 is LGHNA and CDR2 is YNFKEQ. CDR3: CASSQALGQNNEQFF. The CDR3 nucleotides are TGTGCCAGCAGCCAAGCCCTCGGACAGAACAATGAGCAGTTCTTC.

V usage is TRBV9 and J usage is TRBJ1-1; the D gene is possibly TRBD1 (6 bases). CDR3 length: 15 residues. Germline loops: CDR1 SGDLS, CDR2 YYNGEE. Trimming pared 0 bases from V and 4 bases from J, leaving 13 bases between. The CDR3 region has the DNA TGTGCCAGCAGCGTAGTCGGGGGGCCGGGCACTGAAGCTTTCTTT. It yields the protein CASSVVGGPGTEAFF.

The rearrangement joins TRBV13 to TRBJ2-1; 9 nucleotides align to TRBD2. Germline loops: CDR1 PRHDT, CDR2 FYEKMQ (reference sequence). V dropped 3 bases and J dropped 5; count of bases not matched to a gene: 5. The CDR3 has 15 amino acids. The CDR3 region is CASSFLAGLDNEQFF. CDR3 coding DNA: TGTGCCAGCAGCTTCCTAGCGGGGCTTGACAATGAGCAGTTCTTC.

The chain carries TRBV7-2 and TRBJ2-7; possibly TRBD2 for D (6 bases). This CDR3 has 13 residues. The germline CDR1 and CDR2 sequences are SGHTA and FQGNSA. V gave up 3 bases and J gave up 6 bases, with 12 bases separating them. For the CDR3, the DNA is TGTGCCAGCAGCTTGGGAGGTTGGGTCGAGCAGTACGTC. Translated, it gives CASSLGGWVEQYV.

V and J are TRBV10-3 and TRBJ1-1, with D hard to call. The CDR3 consists of 13 residues. In germline, CDR1 is ENHRY, CDR2 SYGVKD. The V end lost 8 bases, the J end lost 0 bases, and 10 bases lay between the germline ends. The CDR3 region has the DNA TGTGCCATCGTAGAGCGACTGAACACTGAAGCTTTCTTT. The encoded protein is CAIVERLNTEAFF.

V and J are TRBV5-6 and TRBJ1-4; weak D call: TRBD1 (5 bases). The CDR3 runs to 14 residues. Trimming cost V 0 bases and J 5 bases, with 8 bases left between them. Germline V lookup: CDR1 SGHDT, CDR2 YYEEEE. As DNA, the CDR3 is TGTGCCAGCAGCTTGGATGGGGGGAATGAAAAACTGTTTTTT. Translation gives CASSLDGGNEKLFF.

The rearrangement uses TRBV11-3 and TRBJ2-1; 12 nucleotides align to TRBD2. The germline gives CDR1 SGHNT, CDR2 YENEEA. The CDR3 consists of 15 residues. The V and J ends lost 5 bases and 8 bases, in that order; junction bases with no gene match: 7. This CDR3 is CASSLLAGGQDEQFF. The DNA of the CDR3 is TGTGCCAGCAGCCTCCTAGCGGGGGGGCAGGATGAGCAGTTCTTC.

CDR3 residues: CASSLVRATEAFF. The CDR3 DNA reads as TGTGCCAGCAGCTTGGTCAGGGCGACTGAAGCTTTCTTT. The V call is TRBV5-5, the J call TRBJ1-1; weak D call: TRBD1 (5 bases). Germline CDR1 is SGHKS and CDR2 is YYEKEE (reference sequence). Trimming took off 0 bases at V and 5 bases at J, with 8 bases between the two ends. The CDR3 sequence is 13 residues long.

This sequence joins TRBV19 and TRBJ1-4; 7 nucleotides align to TRBD1. In germline, CDR1 is LNHDA, CDR2 SQIVND (reference sequence). V lost 5 bases and J lost 8; bases outside the gene matches: 5. This CDR3 is built from 13 residues. Here the CDR3 reads CASSPDREEKLFF. The CDR3 DNA reads TGTGCCAGTAGTCCCGACAGGGAAGAAAAACTGTTTTTT.

The rearrangement uses TRBV4-1 and TRBJ2-7, with D possibly matching TRBD1 (6 bases). The length of the CDR3 is 16 residues. Per germline, CDR1 MGHRA and CDR2 YSYEKL. V shed 4 bases and J shed 2 bases, with 18 bases lying between them. The CDR3 protein is CASSRSYLDSPYEQYF. The CDR3, as DNA: TGCGCCAGCAGCCGCAGCTACTTGGACAGCCCCTACGAGCAGTACTTC.

J is TRBJ2-1 and V is TRBV6-5; 7 nucleotides agree with TRBD1. Unmatched junction bases numbered 12, after V lost 6 bases and J lost 10 bases. The germline V gene has CDR1 MNHEY and CDR2 SVGAGI. The CDR3 is 14 residues long. Here the CDR3 DNA reads TGTGCCAGCAGCCCGACAGGGTGGTCGGGGGAGCAGTTCTTC. As protein: CASSPTGWSGEQFF.

The chain carries TRBV28 and TRBJ2-5; TRBD2 aligns across 16 bases. The CDR3 has 16 residues. The V and J ends lost 6 bases and 1 base, in that order; junction bases with no gene match: 2. Per the germline V gene, CDR1 is MDHEN and CDR2 is SYDVKM. The CDR3 reads CASRGLAGGPQETQYF. The CDR3 DNA sequence: TGTGCCAGCAGGGGACTAGCGGGGGGGCCCCAAGAGACCCAGTACTTC.

The chain links TRBV6-5 to TRBJ2-4; TRBD1 might be the D (5 bases). Trimming pared 5 bases from V and 5 bases from J, leaving 13 bases between. Germline V gene lookup returns CDR1 MNHEY and CDR2 SVGAGI. This CDR3 contains 14 residues. The CDR3 nucleotides are TGTGCCAGCAGTCAGGGATTGTACCAAAACATTCAGTACTTC. This translates into CASSQGLYQNIQYF.

The DNA of the CDR3 is TGTGCCAGCAGTTACGGGGGACAGAATGAAAAACTGTTTTTT. This translates into CASSYGGQNEKLFF. V gene TRBV6-5 combines with J gene TRBJ1-4, with TRBD1 matching 7 bases. V lost 2 bases and J lost 5; bases outside the gene matches: 2. The CDR3 is made up of 14 amino acids. Per germline, CDR1 MNHEY and CDR2 SVGAGI.

V gene TRBV6-6 combines with J gene TRBJ2-3, with TRBD1 matching over 7 bases. Germline V gives CDR1 MNHNY, CDR2 SVGAGI (reference sequence). This CDR3 has 14 amino acids. After removal of 5 bases from V and 6 bases from J, the junction contained 8 bases not matched to a gene. CDR3 sequence reads: CASSARDRVDTQYF. CDR3 in DNA: TGTGCCAGCAGTGCACGTGACAGGGTTGATACGCAGTATTTT.